This TCR beta chain was captured in a study of blood T cell repertoires in COVID-19. Authors' methods: For nucleated cells, counts were estimated from reference gene primer amplification. Some clones are missing from TCRdb's copy, which holds only in-frame ones; the method was immunoSEQ multiplex PCR. V and J calls and clone size come straight from that table; D and trimming were deduced from the DNA. This sample has 100,000 to 150,000 clones, with approximately 71% found just once. The sample comprised peripheral blood. This receptor was obtained from a woman in her seventies with acute or convalescent COVID-19.

The DNA for the CDR3 is TGTGCCAGCAGCTTAGTGCGCGGGGAGCTGTTTTTT. Protein: CASSLVRGELFF. This sequence joins TRBV11-3 and TRBJ2-2; D gene uncertain. The germline V gene has CDR1 SGHNT and CDR2 YENEEA. The CDR3 totals 12 residues. V lost 1 base and J 7 bases, leaving 4 bases between the germline ends.